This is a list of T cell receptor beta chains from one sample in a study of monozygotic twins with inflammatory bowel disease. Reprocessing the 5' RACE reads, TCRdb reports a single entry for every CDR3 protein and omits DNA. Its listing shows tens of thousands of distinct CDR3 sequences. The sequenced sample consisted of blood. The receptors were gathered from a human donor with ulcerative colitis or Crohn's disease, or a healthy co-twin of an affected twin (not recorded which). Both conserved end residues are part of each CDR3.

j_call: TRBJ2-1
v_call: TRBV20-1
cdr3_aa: CSARGGNGEQFF

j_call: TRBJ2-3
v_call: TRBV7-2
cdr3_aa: CASSPRATTDTQYF

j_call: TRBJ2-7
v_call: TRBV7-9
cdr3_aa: CASSLGQLTYEQYF

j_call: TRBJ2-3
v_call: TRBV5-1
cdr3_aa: CASSVNRVTDTQYF

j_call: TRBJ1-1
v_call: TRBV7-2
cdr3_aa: CASSPLSGQGNTEAFF

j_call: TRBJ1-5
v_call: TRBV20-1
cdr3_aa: CSAAGRKSNQPQHF

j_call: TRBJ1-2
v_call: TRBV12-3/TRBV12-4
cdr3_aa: CASSLRGVYGYTF

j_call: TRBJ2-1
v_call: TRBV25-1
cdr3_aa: CASSELTSGAYNEQFF

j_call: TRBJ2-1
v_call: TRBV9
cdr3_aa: CASSSPPENEQFF

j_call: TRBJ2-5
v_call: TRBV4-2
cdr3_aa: CASSQADSTQETQYF

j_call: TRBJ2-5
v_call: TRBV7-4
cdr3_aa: CASSLTLARLKTQYF

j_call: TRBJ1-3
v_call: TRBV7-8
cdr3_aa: CASSLVEGNTIYF

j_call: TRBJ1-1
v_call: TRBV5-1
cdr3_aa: CASSLGYDTEAFF

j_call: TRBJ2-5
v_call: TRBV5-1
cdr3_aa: CASTYGTQETQYF

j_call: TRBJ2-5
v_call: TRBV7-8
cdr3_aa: CASSFPLGQETQYF

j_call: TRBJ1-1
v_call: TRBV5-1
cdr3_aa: CASSWTENPNTEAFF

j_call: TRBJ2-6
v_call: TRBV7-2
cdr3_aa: CASSLVTGSSGANVLTF

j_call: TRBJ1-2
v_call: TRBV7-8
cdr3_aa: CASSPSGLQGPYGYTF

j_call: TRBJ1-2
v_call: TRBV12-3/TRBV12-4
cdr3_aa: CASSRGGQGAIGYTF

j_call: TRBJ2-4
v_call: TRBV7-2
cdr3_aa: CASTLGGWAKNIQYF

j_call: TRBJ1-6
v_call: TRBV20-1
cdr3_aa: CSARVGGRGNSPLHF

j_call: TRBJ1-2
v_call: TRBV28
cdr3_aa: CAAAAGAVGGYTF

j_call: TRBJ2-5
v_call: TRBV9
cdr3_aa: CASSGTRQETQYF

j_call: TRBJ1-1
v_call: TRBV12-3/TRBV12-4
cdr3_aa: CASSSGIMNTEAFF

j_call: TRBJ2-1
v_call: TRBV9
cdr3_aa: CASSFSGGSNEQFF

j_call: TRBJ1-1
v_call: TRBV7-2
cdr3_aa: CASSPRATGTNTEAFF

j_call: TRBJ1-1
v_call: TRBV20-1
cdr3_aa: CSELYRGSEAFF

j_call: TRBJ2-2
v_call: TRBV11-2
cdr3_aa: CASNPTGGSTGELFF

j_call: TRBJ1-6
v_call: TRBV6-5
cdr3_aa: CASSYIRVGNSPLHF

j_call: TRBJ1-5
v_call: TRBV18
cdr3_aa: CASSLGQASNQPQHF

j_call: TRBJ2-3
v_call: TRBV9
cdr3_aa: CASSETAGGDTQYF

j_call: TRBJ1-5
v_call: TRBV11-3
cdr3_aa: CASSLGADGTGPKLSNQPQHF

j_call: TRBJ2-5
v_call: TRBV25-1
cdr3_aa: CASSELAGLQETQYF

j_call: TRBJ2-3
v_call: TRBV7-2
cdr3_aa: CASSLGSWVGGNTQYF

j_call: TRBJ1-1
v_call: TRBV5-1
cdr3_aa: CASSPTDRAGAFF

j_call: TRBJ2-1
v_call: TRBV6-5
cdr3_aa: CASSYLGRGGLYNEQFF

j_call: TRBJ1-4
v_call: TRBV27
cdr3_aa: CASSPTTGVFEKLFF

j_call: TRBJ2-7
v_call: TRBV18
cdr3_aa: CASSPPMRFSRLGEGGCEQYF

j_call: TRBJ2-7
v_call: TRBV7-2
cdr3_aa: CASSLLALRAYEQYF

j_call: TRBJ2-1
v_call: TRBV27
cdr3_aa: CASSFEQGGYNEQFF

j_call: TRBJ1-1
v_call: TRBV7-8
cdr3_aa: CASSLTDTEAFF

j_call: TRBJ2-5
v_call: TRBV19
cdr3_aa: CASSTRTGGGETQYF

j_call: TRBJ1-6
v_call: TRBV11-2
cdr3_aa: CASSIRQGRSSPLHF

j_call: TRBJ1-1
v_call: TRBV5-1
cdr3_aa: CASSLLGSNTEAFF

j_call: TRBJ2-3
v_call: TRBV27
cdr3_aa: CASRPGLAGVDTQYF

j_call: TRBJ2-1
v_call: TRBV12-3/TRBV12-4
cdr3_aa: CASTRSGEQFF

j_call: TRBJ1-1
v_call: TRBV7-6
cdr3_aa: CASSPTVNTEAFF

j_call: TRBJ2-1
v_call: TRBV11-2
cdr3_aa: CASSLTSGGAVYNEQFF

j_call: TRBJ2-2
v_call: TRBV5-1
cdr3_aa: CASSPFGPGELFF

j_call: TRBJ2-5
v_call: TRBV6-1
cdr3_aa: CASRRSGVLTETQYF

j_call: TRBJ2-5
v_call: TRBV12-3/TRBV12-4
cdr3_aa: CASSLNSLSRFF

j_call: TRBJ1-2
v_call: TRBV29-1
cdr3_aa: CSVRPDSYGYTF